Given below is one T cell receptor (beta chain) in context. Its antigen target is currently unknown. No much larger clone exists at a distance of one base, and base qualities are not known. The data originate from a study of blood T cell repertoires in COVID-19 (TCRdb year 2020). Concerning the study at large: Collaborator samples came from the United States, Italy and Spain and covered acute and convalescent phases of COVID-19. Subjects who had been exposed to COVID-19, were actively infected with it, or had recovered from it provided the deeply sampled blood TCRbeta repertoires that made up the dataset. The repertoires were released in a freely available public database meant as a resource for research on the immune response to SARS-CoV-2. Where available, HLA class I and class II types were taken from metadata supplied by the sample provider and were not determined by assay-based typing. Samples were obtained from the ongoing ImmuneRACE study (first 160 participants) and from over a thousand subjects provided by 6 global collaborators. The prospective study material was composed of cDNA or gDNA derived from T cells, B-cell-depleted T cells, or PBMCs. Sample metadata almost always included a de-identified subject ID, COVID-19 status, age in years and sex. What the study reported, not specific to this receptor: How much clinical and demographic metadata was included differed by source and by participant, and the metadata was provided uncurated.

CDR1 and CDR2 are read off the germline V gene (reference sequence) as SGHNT and YYREEE. V gives up 3 bases and J gives up 0 bases, and the segment between their germline ends measures 13 bases. The CDR3 runs 16 residues from the cysteine to the phenylalanine. The retained sequence is limited to the CDR3, 48 bases, with the frame set at the first base. One collaborating source in Seattle enrolled patients during active infection and followed them longitudinally through the course of disease. Collaborating institutions collected whole blood in K2EDTA tubes following their own protocols. For TCRbeta analysis, collaborator samples were shipped as frozen whole blood, as isolated PBMCs, or as DNA extracted from either sample type. TCRbeta CDR3 regions were amplified from genomic DNA using the immunoSEQ Assay, a bias-controlled multiplex PCR. As for the original processing: The number of nucleated cells in each sample was estimated from the amplification of reference gene primers within the assay. Sequence reads were collapsed and filtered to measure the absolute abundance of every unique TCRbeta CDR3 rearrangement. For each sample, productive Simpson clonality was calculated as the square root of Simpson's diversity index across productive rearrangements. TCRdb limited this immuneACCESS table to in-frame rearrangements with V and J called. A share of clones is missing; checked studies link under half to unresolved V genes, and the rest is unexplained. The V and J calls and clone size were taken over from that table, and D and trimming were inferred from the DNA. The sample table contains 95,000 to 120,000 clones; only one count was recorded for 85% to 90% of them. The top ten clones comprise more than 5% of the sample.

The rearranged chain carries TRBV5-4 and TRBJ1-3; the D segment cannot be called with confidence. This receptor was taken from a woman aged 55-69 years with COVID-19, enrolled during active disease. The sample comprised peripheral blood. The CDR3 has the sequence CASSSGIPGSGNTIYF. Here is the DNA: TGTGCCAGCAGCTCCGGGATCCCGGGCTCTGGAAACACCATATATTTT.